The present T cell receptor (beta chain) was sequenced within a study of cytomegalovirus exposure and HLA in healthy donors. On the study more broadly: The early release's HLA-typed donors yielded some 85 million unique TCRs.

It was with 60 Vbeta and 13 Jbeta primers that the PCR ran. Assay: immunoSEQ multiplex PCR; the TCRdb copy retains only in-frame clones and omits some. In total, the table holds 200,000 or so clones. Study findings and constraints: HLA allele associations emerged for 16,951 TCR beta sequences in a later analysis, at 0.05 false discovery rate.

As concerns this clone: Antigen unknown.

The CDR3 extends over 13 amino acids. Germline V CDR1 and CDR2: SGHTA, FQGTGA. Trimming left V 6 bases short and J 5 bases short, with 12 bases between. This chain uses TRBV7-3 with TRBJ2-3, with D possibly being TRBD2 (6 bases). The receptor was derived from a boy aged 5-17 years in good health and CMV-seronegative. The sample taken for sequencing was PBMCs. CDR3 in amino acids: CASSPGTRDTQYF. The CDR3 DNA sequence: TGTGCCAGCAGTCCCGGGACTCGAGATACGCAGTATTTT.